This is a list of T cell receptor beta chains from one sample in a study of graft-versus-host responses after intestinal transplantation. Produced via immunoSEQ multiplex PCR; TCRdb's table is partial and in-frame only. The data contain over 100,000 clones, 85% to 95% of them seen just once; the ten biggest clones take up roughly 1.2%. Their recognized antigens are unknown. The input for sequencing was unstimulated CD8+ T cells sorted from spleen or lymph node cells, taken before transplant. The receptors stem from a human donor who was the organ donor for an intestinal transplant. Each CDR3 is given with its conserved first and last residue.

v_call cdr3_aa
TRBV11-2 CASTEILHTGELFF
TRBV9 CASSVYRQGWYNEQFF
TRBV6-5 CASRYQGQLNGYTF
TRBV13 CASSGTGEDTQYF
TRBV4-1 CASSQVNPGANTEAFF
TRBV19 CASSNRDYLYGYTF
TRBV11-2 CASSSAPGQGAYEQYF
TRBV29-1 CSVFDRGYGYTF
TRBV28 CASSFGFSYEQYF
TRBV7-9 CASSLGLAGAQTSYEQYF
TRBV6-1 CASSGGTEMPYEQYF
TRBV19 CAKLTGPQNEQYF
TRBV5-5 CASSLWGPNTEAFF
TRBV5-6 CASSAPSLGYYEQYF
TRBV6-5 CASSWLAPTGELFF
TRBV19 CASSINYHYSYNEQFF
TRBV6-5 CASSTSAGGSNEQYF
TRBV27 CASSPLTGPGELFF
TRBV27 CASSFENTDTQYF
TRBV6-1 CASTLAGAYNEQFF
TRBV21-1 CASSKDAGPLAGNSNQPQHF
TRBV6-1 CASIRGFIPYEQYF
TRBV7-8 CASSLARAYNEQFF
TRBV7-2 CASSLDGTGYEQYF
TRBV28 CASSIGVSEQFF